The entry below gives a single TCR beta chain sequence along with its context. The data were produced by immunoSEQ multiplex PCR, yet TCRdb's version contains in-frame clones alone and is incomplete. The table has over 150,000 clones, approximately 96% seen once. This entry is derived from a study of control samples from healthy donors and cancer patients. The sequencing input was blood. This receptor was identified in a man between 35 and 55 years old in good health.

The CDR3 here is CASSPGRGKAGNTIYF. CDR3 nucleotide sequence: TGTGCCAGCAGCCCGGGAAGGGGTAAGGCTGGAAACACCATATATTTT. V is TRBV5-4 and J is TRBJ1-3; weak D call: TRBD1 (5 bases). Trimming took off 4 bases at V and 2 bases at J, with 16 bases between the two ends. The CDR3 consists of 16 residues. Per the germline V gene, CDR1 is SGHNT and CDR2 is YYREEE (reference sequence).